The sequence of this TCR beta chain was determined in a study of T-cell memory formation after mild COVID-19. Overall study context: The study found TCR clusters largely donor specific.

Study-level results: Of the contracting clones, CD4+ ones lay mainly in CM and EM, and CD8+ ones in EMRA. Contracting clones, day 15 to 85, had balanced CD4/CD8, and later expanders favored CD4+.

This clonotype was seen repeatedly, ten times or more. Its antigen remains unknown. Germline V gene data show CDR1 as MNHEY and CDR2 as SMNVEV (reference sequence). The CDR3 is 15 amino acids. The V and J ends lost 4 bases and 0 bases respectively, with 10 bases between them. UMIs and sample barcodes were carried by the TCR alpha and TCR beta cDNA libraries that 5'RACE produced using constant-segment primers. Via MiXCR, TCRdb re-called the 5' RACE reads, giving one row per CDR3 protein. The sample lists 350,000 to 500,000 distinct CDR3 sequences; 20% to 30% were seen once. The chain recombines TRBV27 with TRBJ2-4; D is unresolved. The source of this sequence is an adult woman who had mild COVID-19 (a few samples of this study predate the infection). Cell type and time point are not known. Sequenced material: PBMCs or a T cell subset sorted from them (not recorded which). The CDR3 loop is CASSSMTVAKNIQYF. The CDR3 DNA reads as TGTGCCAGCAGTTCCATGACCGTAGCCAAAAACATTCAGTACTTC.